The T cell receptor beta chain under discussion was sequenced for a study of T cell responses to AZD1222 COVID-19 vaccine. The overall study: The study pooled second doses at about 4 or about 12 weeks.

Using immunoSEQ multiplex PCR, the repertoire was profiled, and TCRdb retains in-frame clones only, with some absent. The sample lists about 120,000 clones, roughly 88% occurring once. This clone occurred once. The antigen is undetermined. The V segment lost 7 bases and the J segment 9 bases; nucleotides outside the gene matches: 23. The CDR3 contains 19 residues. Germline V gene sequence: CDR1 LNHDA, CDR2 SQIVND (reference sequence). Study-level findings and limits: Dominant at 160-218 and 743-854, vaccine-associated CD4 TCRs also spanned spike. There were mostly white British donors and more females than males, and clonal diversity was possibly underestimated. Within unmutated variant regions lay the reported targets of nearly half of spike-specific TCRs.

The sequence was collected from an adult in good health. The rearrangement joins TRBV19 to TRBJ2-1; 11 nucleotides line up with TRBD2. This material consisted of peripheral blood, taken on day 0 of AZD1222 vaccination. As DNA, the CDR3 is TGTGCCAGTAATCCAAAGGGGCTAGCGGGGGGCCCCCGGGATTCTGAGCAGTTCTTC. This encodes CASNPKGLAGGPRDSEQFF.